Each of the 24 T cell receptor beta chains below was sequenced from the same sample in a study of early T cells in non-severe SARS-CoV-2 infection. TCRdb processed the 5' RACE reads anew with MiXCR; each CDR3 protein has one entry. Of tens of thousands of distinct CDR3 sequences in the sample, 4% are singletons; the top ten hold just over 3%. The specimen sequenced was whole blood. The receptors were sampled from an adult who was a healthcare worker with PCR-confirmed SARS-CoV-2 infection or an uninfected control (not recorded which).

This clonotype was observed many times. This sequence joins TRBV7-3 and TRBJ2-1, with 7 positions matching TRBD2. Losses at the gene ends were 5 bases for V and 6 bases for J; bases not matched to a gene: 1. This CDR3 contains 12 residues. Germline CDR1 SGHTA, CDR2 FQGTGA. The CDR3: CASSPGGNEQFF. Written as DNA, the CDR3 is TGTGCCAGCAGCCCGGGGGGCAATGAGCAGTTCTTC.

A word on this clonotype: At one boundary the junction diverges from the germline segment, which might be a read error. This rearrangement joins TRBV9 to TRBJ2-7, with D tentatively TRBD1 (6 bases). CDR3 length: 14 amino acids. The V gene's germline CDR1 is SGDLS and CDR2 YYNGEE. Here the CDR3 DNA reads TGTGCCAGCAGCGTAGAGCCCGAGAAGGGGGAGCTGTACTTC. It encodes CASSVEPEKGELYF.

In its sample, this clonotype was seen many times. The chain joins TRBV12-3 or TRBV12-4 to TRBJ2-3, with TRBD2 as a possible D gene (5 bases). The CDR3 is 14 residues long. V was trimmed by 4 bases and J by 4 bases, leaving 12 bases between them. The CDR3 reads CASSWRGPPDTQYF. For the CDR3, the DNA is TGTGCCAGCAGTTGGCGAGGGCCCCCAGATACGCAGTATTTT.

This clonotype has more than one count but fewer than ten. This could be a read error, since a much larger clone is one nucleotide away. The chain uses TRBV2 and TRBJ2-4; D is undetermined. CDR1 is SNHLY and CDR2 is FYNNEI in the germline V gene. CDR3 size: 16 residues. CDR3 sequence (DNA): TGTGTCAGCAGTGAAGCGACCGGAGCATCCAAAAACATTCAGTACTTC. This gives the protein CVSSEATGASKNIQYF.

This clonotype has at least ten counts. This sequence joins TRBV9 and TRBJ2-1; D is unclear. The V gene's germline CDR1 is SGDLS and CDR2 YYNGEE. The CDR3 is 13 amino acids. The V end lost 0 bases, the J end lost 9 bases, and 10 bases lay between the germline ends. Here the CDR3 reads CASSVVLISEQFF. The CDR3 DNA sequence: TGTGCCAGCAGCGTAGTCCTCATCAGTGAGCAGTTCTTC.

This clonotype was seen at least ten times. V usage is TRBV29-1 and J usage is TRBJ2-3; 9 bases match TRBD1. V shed 3 bases, J shed 1 base, and the junction held 5 bases outside the gene matches. The V gene's germline CDR1 is SQVTM and CDR2 ANQGSEA. This CDR3 is built from 15 residues. Written as DNA, the CDR3 is TGCAGCGTTGACCGGACAGGGGATCGCACAGATACGCAGTATTTT. Amino acid sequence: CSVDRTGDRTDTQYF.

This clonotype was recorded many times. J is TRBJ2-5 and V is TRBV7-9; no firm D call. Germline values: CDR1 SEHNR, CDR2 FQNEAQ (reference sequence). The CDR3 runs 14 residues. V lost 8 bases and J 3 bases, leaving 16 bases between the germline ends. CDR3 bases: TGTGCCAGCGGACGCGACGGAGTAGAAGAGACCCAGTACTTC. Its protein product is CASGRDGVEETQYF.

This clonotype appeared many times. The chain has TRBV12-3 or TRBV12-4 and TRBJ2-3; 12 nucleotides agree with TRBD2. The junction had 5 bases not matched to a gene; V was cut back by 6 bases and J by 4 bases. The CDR3 contains 15 residues. CDR3: CASRPGLAGSDTQYF. CDR3 nucleotides: TGTGCCAGCAGGCCCGGACTAGCGGGATCAGATACGCAGTATTTT.

This clonotype was seen a handful of times. The V and J genes are TRBV4-1 and TRBJ2-7; D not resolved. This CDR3 has 14 residues. The ends were cut back, 2 bases at V and 6 bases at J, with 14 bases in the middle. Germline loops: CDR1 MGHRA, CDR2 YSYEKL. The CDR3 nucleotides are TGCGCCAGCAGCCAAACCCACCTAAGGAGCGAGCAGTACTTC. As protein: CASSQTHLRSEQYF.

This clonotype appeared many times. The gene calls are TRBV4-2 and TRBJ2-7, with 8 positions matching TRBD2. Germline V gives CDR1 LGHNA, CDR2 YNFKEQ. The CDR3 contains 17 residues. The trim removed 2 bases at V and 4 bases at J, leaving 13 bases unmatched. The DNA of the CDR3 is TGTGCCAGCAGCCAACCTCAGCCGGGACTAGATGGTTACGAGCAGTACTTC. It translates to CASSQPQPGLDGYEQYF.

The rearrangement uses TRBV12-3 or TRBV12-4 and TRBJ1-1, with TRBD1 as a possible D gene (5 bases). The CDR3 is 11 amino acids. Trimming removed 6 bases from V and 4 bases from J, with 6 bases in between. This CDR3 is CASRGVTEAFF. The CDR3 DNA follows: TGTGCCAGCAGGGGGGTCACTGAAGCTTTCTTT.

The J gene is TRBJ2-2, the V gene TRBV12-3 or TRBV12-4; 10 nucleotides align to TRBD1. The V segment lost 0 bases and the J segment 4 bases; nucleotides outside the gene matches: 8. The length of the CDR3 is 18 residues. In nucleotides, the CDR3 is TGTGCCAGCAGTTTAGCATTGTGGACAGGGGGGAGCACCGGGGAGCTGTTTTTT. Its translation: CASSLALWTGGSTGELFF.

This clonotype was counted at least ten times. CDR3 nucleotide sequence: TGCAGTGCGCGTCGGACTAGCGGGGGCCACAATGAGCAGTTCTTC. It codes for CSARRTSGGHNEQFF. The chain recombines TRBV20-1 with TRBJ2-1, with TRBD2 matching over 13 bases. Germline values: CDR1 DFQATT, CDR2 SNEGSKA (reference sequence). With V trimmed by 6 bases and J by 5 bases, 7 bases remained unmatched. CDR3 length: 15 amino acids.

V and J are TRBV20-1 and TRBJ2-3; 8 bases line up with TRBD2. Germline V gene lookup returns CDR1 DFQATT and CDR2 SNEGSKA (reference sequence). The length of the CDR3 is 13 residues. Trimming removed 6 bases from V and 6 bases from J; junction bases left unmatched: 8. The CDR3 region has the DNA TGCAGTGCCCGACCGACTAGCGCGGATACGCAGTATTTT. It specifies CSARPTSADTQYF.

This clonotype was seen ten or more times. The chain uses TRBV3-1 and TRBJ1-3; D not resolved. V lost 2 bases and J 12 bases, leaving 11 bases between the germline ends. The V gene's germline CDR1 is LGHDT and CDR2 YNNKEL (reference sequence). The CDR3 has 12 residues. The CDR3 spells CASSQTSSHIYF. CDR3 in DNA: TGTGCCAGCAGCCAAACATCGAGCCACATATATTTT.

This clonotype showed up many times. The chain uses TRBV11-2 and TRBJ2-4, with D possibly being TRBD2 (6 bases). Germline CDR1 SGHAT, CDR2 FQNNGV. V was pared by 5 bases and J by 1 base, with 15 bases between. The CDR3 runs 16 residues. CDR3 DNA sequence: TGTGCCAGCAGCCGGGACGGGACTGGGGCCAAAAACATTCAGTACTTC. It is translated as CASSRDGTGAKNIQYF.

Worth noting for this clonotype: This may arise from a read error, as a much more abundant clone is one base away. The chain employs TRBV6-6 and TRBJ2-3; no reliable D call. Per the germline V gene, CDR1 is MNHNY and CDR2 is SVGAGI (reference sequence). The CDR3 is made up of 14 amino acids. The V end lost 4 bases, the J end lost 2 bases, and 10 bases lay between the germline ends. CDR3 sequence: CASSFRPYTDTQYF. CDR3 nucleotides: TGTGCCAGCAGTTTCAGGCCTTACACAGATACGCAGTATTTT.

The table lists this clonotype with many counts. The J gene is TRBJ1-4, the V gene TRBV29-1; unclear D gene. The CDR3 covers 11 residues. Trimming took 4 bases from V and 8 from J, leaving 8 bases between them. Germline V gene sequence: CDR1 SQVTM, CDR2 ANQGSEA. The chain's CDR3 is CSVGTLEKLFF. In DNA form, the CDR3 reads TGCAGCGTTGGCACTCTGGAAAAACTGTTTTTT.

The sample holds many counts of this clonotype. This chain joins TRBV5-1 and TRBJ1-4; TRBD1 is a possible D gene (5 bases). CDR3 length: 16 residues. Trimming left V 4 bases short and J 3 bases short, with 16 bases between. Germline V gives CDR1 SGHRS, CDR2 YFSETQ. The CDR3, as DNA: TGCGCCAGCAGCCGAACAGCCCCGGGGGCTAATGAAAAACTGTTTTTT. It specifies CASSRTAPGANEKLFF. Using reference TRBV5-1 and TRBJ1-4 for the parts outside the CDR3, the full variable domain is KAGVTQTPRYLIKTRGQQVTLSCSPISGHRSVSWYQQTPGQGLQFLFEYFSETQRNKGNFPGRFSGRQFSNSRSEMNVSTLELGDSALYLCASSRTAPGANEKLFFGSGTQLSVL.

This clonotype occurred many times. The chain joins TRBV27 to TRBJ2-5, with 7 positions matching TRBD2. V dropped 5 bases and J dropped 5; count of bases not matched to a gene: 17. CDR1 MNHEY and CDR2 SMNVEV come from the germline V gene (reference sequence). The CDR3 spans 17 residues. The CDR3 reads CASSHARGLEVSETQYF. The CDR3, as DNA: TGTGCCAGCAGTCATGCCCGAGGACTAGAAGTTAGTGAGACCCAGTACTTC.

This clonotype has ten or more counts. The V and J genes are TRBV7-8 and TRBJ1-3, with D uncertain. Germline CDR1 and CDR2: SGHVS and FQNEAQ. The ends were cut back, 3 bases at V and 0 bases at J, with 12 bases in the middle. The CDR3 contains 16 residues. This CDR3 is CASSLIGQSSGNTIYF. The CDR3 DNA sequence: TGTGCCAGCAGCTTGATAGGGCAAAGCTCTGGAAACACCATATATTTT.

This sequence joins TRBV20-1 and TRBJ1-6; 7 bases fit TRBD1. Germline assignment: CDR1 DFQATT and CDR2 SNEGSKA (reference sequence). This CDR3 is 14 amino acids long. J lost 8 bases, V lost 2 bases, and 6 bases had no gene match. As DNA, the CDR3 is TGCAGTGCTAGAAGTGGCAGGGGGGATTCACCCCTCCACTTT. Translated, it gives CSARSGRGDSPLHF.

Many counts were recorded for this clonotype. The chain recombines TRBV10-2 with TRBJ1-5; perhaps TRBD1 as D (5 bases). Germline V gene sequence: CDR1 WSHSY, CDR2 SAAADI. V lost 7 bases and J lost 5, with 12 bases in between. The length of the CDR3 is 13 residues. CDR3 protein: CASTPGRDQPQHF. The CDR3, as DNA: TGCGCCAGCACCCCTGGCAGGGATCAGCCCCAGCATTTT.

This clonotype was picked up a small number of times. The gene calls are TRBV28 and TRBJ2-7, with D perhaps TRBD1 or TRBD2 (6 bases each). This CDR3 is 14 amino acids long. V lost 7 bases and J 6 bases, leaving 19 bases between the germline ends. From germline, CDR1 is MDHEN and CDR2 SYDVKM. For the CDR3, the DNA is TGTGCCAGCACCGCGGGACATGGTTTTTTCGAGCAGTACTTC. It codes for CASTAGHGFFEQYF.